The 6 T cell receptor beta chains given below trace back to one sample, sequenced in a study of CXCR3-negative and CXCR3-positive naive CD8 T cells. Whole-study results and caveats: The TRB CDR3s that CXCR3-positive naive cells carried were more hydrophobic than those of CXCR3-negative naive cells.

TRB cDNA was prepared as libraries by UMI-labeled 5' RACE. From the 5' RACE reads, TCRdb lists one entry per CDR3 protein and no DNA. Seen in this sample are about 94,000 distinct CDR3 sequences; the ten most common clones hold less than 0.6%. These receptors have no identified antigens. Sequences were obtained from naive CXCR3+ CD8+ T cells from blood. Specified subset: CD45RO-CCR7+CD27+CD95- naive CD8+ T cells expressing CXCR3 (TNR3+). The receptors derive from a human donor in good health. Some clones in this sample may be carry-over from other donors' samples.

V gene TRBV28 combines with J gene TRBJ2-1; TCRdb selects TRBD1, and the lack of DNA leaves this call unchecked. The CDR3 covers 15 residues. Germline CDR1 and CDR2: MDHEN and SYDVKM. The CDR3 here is CASSPEGSSYNEQFF.

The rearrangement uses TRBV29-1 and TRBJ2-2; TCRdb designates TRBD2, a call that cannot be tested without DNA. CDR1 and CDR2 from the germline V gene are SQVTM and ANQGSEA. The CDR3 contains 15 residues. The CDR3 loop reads CSPLWGAPNTGELFF.

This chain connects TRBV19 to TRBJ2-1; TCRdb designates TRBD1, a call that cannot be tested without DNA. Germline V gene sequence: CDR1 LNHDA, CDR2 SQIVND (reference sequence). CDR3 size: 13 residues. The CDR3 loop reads CASSIWGGNEQFF.

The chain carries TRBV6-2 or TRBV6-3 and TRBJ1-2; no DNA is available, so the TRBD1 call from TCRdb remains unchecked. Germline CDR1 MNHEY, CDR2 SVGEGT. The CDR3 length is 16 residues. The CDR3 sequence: CASSYTKRTGGVGYTF.

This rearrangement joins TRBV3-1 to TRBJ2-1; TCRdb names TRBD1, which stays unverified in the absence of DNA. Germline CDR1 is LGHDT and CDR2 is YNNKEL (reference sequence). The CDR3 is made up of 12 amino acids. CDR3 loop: CASSQPPSKVYF.

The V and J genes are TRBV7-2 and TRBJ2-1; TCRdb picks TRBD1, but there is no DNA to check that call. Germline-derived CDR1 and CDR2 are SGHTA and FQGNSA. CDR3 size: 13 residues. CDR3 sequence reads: CASSYRGPNEQFF.